The sequence of this T cell receptor beta chain was determined in a study of CD8 T cells in ankylosing spondylitis. Study-level points and caveats: There was a TCR beta motif, made of several highly homologous variants, that appeared characteristic of ankylosing spondylitis blood.

This clonotype was picked up many times. Antigen: not known. This CDR3 is 14 amino acids long. V lost 2 bases to trimming and J lost 10 bases, with 15 bases between them. TCRdb re-called the 5' RACE reads with MiXCR, one entry per CDR3 protein. The table includes more than 150,000 distinct CDR3 sequences, more than 9% detected once. Sequencing was done on a sample of blood, either unsorted or a sorted T cell fraction (not recorded which). The receptor comes from a male donor with ankylosing spondylitis or in good health (not recorded which). The chain uses TRBV12-3 or TRBV12-4 and TRBJ2-1; TRBD1 or TRBD2 may be the D gene (5 bases each). The CDR3 region is CASSLRGPQREQFF. The CDR3 region has the DNA TGTGCCAGCAGTTTAAGGGGACCACAACGGGAGCAGTTCTTC.